The TCR beta chain described here comes from a study of early T cells in non-severe SARS-CoV-2 infection. Each CDR3 protein gets one entry after TCRdb re-called the 5' RACE reads with MiXCR. The sample contains 70,000 to 95,000 distinct CDR3 sequences, 11% to 15% of which appear only once. Germline-derived CDR1 and CDR2 are LGHNA and YNFKEQ. The CDR3 sequence is 15 residues long. With V trimmed by 4 bases and J by 4 bases, 6 bases remained unmatched. This clonotype showed up just a few times. This rearrangement joins TRBV4-2 to TRBJ2-1; 8 bases map to TRBD2. This sequence was found in an adult who was a healthcare worker with PCR-confirmed SARS-CoV-2 infection or an uninfected control (not recorded which). The material sequenced was whole blood. In DNA form, the CDR3 reads TGTGCCAGCAGCCTTGTAGCGGGGCCTTACAATGAGCAGTTCTTC. Translating it yields CASSLVAGPYNEQFF.